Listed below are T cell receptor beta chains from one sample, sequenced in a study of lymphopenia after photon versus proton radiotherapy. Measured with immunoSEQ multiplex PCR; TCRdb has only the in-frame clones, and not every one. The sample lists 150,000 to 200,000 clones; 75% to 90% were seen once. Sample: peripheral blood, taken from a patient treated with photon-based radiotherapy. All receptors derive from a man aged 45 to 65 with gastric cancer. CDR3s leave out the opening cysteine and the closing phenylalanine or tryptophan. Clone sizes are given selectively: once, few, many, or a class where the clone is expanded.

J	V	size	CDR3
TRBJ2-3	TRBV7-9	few	ASSSLGSTDTQY
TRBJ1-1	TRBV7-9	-	ASSPGSTGTEAF
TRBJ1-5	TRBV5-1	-	ASSPDLSNQPQH
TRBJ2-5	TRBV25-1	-	ASSAGTSGRGETQY
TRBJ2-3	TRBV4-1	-	ASSRQAGASTDTQY
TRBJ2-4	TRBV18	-	ASSPHKNDIQY
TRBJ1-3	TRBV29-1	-	SATLPLIGGSGNTIY
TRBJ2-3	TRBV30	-	AWSAIRDTQY
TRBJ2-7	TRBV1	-	TSSLQGAPGVDEQY
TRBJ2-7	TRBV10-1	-	ASSPGGRPGEQY
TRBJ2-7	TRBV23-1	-	ASSQSSGYEQY
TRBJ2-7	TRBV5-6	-	ASSLVDTVSYEQY
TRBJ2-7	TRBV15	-	ATSRGTESSYEQY
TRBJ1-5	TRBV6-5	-	ASSYSGDQPQH
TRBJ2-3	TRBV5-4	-	ASSFSPQLKDTQY
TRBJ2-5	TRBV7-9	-	ASSPTVQETQY
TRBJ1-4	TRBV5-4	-	ASSLGAGEEKLF
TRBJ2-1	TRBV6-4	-	ASSDSGSYNEQF
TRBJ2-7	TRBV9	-	ASSATSGLSEQY
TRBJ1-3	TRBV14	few	ASSQIGFTSGNTIY
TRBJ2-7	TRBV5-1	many	ASSISGRSYEQY
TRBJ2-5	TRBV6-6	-	ASSYGEGETQY
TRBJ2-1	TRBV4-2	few	ASSQGQATANEQF
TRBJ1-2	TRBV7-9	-	ASSPGLGRGYT
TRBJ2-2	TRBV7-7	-	ASSLKENTGELF
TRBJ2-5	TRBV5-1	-	ASSLGPSSIGEETQY
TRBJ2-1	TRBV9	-	ASSVEVRLSYNEQF
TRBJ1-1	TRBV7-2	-	ASSFSLGTEAF
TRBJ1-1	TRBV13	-	ASSFQGATMNTEAF
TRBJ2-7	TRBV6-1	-	ASRGTGLDEQY
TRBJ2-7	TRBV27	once	ASSWVVEYIQVWRHEQY
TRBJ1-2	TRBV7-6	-	ASSSSNRGGPHGYT
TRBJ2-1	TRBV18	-	ASSPSPKAGINEQF
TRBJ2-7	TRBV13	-	ASSLGRQASLQY
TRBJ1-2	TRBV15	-	ATSREEGRGYT
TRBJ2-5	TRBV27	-	ASSLWLAGRRVVTQY
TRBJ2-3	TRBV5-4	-	ASSPGRDRGGDTQY
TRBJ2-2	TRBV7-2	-	ASRPTVGTGELF
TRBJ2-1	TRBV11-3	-	ASSLDTQNEQF
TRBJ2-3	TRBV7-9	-	ASSFSGSTDTQY
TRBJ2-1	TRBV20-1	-	SARQGYEQF
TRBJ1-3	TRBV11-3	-	ASSFSLPGSQNGNTIY
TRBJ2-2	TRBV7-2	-	ASSLLAGGPVGELF
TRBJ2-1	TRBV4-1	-	ASSQGGDRPPYNEQF
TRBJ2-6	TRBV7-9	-	ASSTTGAGANVLT
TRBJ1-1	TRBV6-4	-	ASRAQGYNTEAF
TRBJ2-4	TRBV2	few	ASSEGLVDTIQY
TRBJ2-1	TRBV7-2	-	ASSLPGGWNEQF
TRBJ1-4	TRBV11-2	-	ASGFGLSEKLF
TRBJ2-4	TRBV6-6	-	ASSSRGTKNIQY